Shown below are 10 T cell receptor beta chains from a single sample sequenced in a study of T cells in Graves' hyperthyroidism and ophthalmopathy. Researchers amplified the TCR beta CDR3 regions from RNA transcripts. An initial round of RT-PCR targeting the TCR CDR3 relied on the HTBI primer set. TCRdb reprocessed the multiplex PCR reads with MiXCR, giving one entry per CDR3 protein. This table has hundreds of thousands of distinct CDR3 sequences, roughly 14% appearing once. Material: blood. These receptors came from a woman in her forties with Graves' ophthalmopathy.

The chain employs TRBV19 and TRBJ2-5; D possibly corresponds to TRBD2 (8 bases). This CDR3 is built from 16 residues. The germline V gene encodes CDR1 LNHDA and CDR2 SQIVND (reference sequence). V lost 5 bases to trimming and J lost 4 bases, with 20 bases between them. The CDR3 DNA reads TGTGCCAGTAGTTCCTTAGCGGGACAGCCCGGAGAGACCCAGTACTTC. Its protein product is CASSSLAGQPGETQYF.

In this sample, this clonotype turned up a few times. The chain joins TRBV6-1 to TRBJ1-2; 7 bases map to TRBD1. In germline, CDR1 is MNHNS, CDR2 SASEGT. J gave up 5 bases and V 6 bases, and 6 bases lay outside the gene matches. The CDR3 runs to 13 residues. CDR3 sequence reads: CASRGTGEYGYTF. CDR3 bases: TGTGCCAGCAGGGGTACAGGGGAGTATGGCTACACCTTC.

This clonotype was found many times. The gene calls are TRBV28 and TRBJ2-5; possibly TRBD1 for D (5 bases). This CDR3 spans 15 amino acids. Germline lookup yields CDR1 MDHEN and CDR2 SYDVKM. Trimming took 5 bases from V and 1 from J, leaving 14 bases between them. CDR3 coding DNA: TGTGCCAGCAGTCGGGCTACAGGCCTCCAAGAGACCCAGTACTTC. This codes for CASSRATGLQETQYF.

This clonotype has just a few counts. This chain's CDR3 is CASSLGTSANYEQYF. The CDR3 DNA reads as TGTGCCAGCAGCTTAGGGACTAGCGCCAATTACGAGCAGTACTTC. The rearrangement uses TRBV7-9 and TRBJ2-7; 9 bases fit TRBD2. Per germline, CDR1 SEHNR and CDR2 FQNEAQ (reference sequence). The length of the CDR3 is 15 residues. With 1 base clipped from V and 4 bases from J, the junction kept 5 bases outside the gene matches.

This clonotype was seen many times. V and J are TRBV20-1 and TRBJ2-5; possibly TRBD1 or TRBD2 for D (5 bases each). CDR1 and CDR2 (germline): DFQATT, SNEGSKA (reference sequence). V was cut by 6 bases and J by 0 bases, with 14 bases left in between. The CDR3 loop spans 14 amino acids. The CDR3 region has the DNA TGCAGTGCGGTCCCTTGGGGGAACCAAGAGACCCAGTACTTC. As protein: CSAVPWGNQETQYF.

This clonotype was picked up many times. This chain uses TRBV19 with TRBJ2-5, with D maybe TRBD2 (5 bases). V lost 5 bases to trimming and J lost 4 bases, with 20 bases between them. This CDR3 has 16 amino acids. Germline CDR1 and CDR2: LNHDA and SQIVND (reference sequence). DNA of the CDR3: TGTGCCAGTAGTGGAGGATCGGCTAGAGGGCGAGAGACCCAGTACTTC. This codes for CASSGGSARGRETQYF.

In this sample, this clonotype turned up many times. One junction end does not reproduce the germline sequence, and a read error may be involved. As DNA, the CDR3 is TGTGCTAGCAGCTCAGCCCAGGAAAGTTGGACCCAGTACTTC. It specifies CASSSAQESWTQYF. J is TRBJ2-5 and V is TRBV7-7; no reliable D call. The CDR3 is made up of 14 amino acids. Germline-derived CDR1 and CDR2 are SSHAT and FNYEAQ (reference sequence).

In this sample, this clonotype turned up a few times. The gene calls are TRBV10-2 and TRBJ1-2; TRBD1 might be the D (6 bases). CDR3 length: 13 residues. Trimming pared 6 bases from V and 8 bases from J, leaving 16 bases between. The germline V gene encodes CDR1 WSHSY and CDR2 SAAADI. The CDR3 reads CASSLQGYQGYTF. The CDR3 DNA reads TGCGCCAGCAGCCTCCAGGGGTATCAGGGCTACACCTTC.

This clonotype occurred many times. The CDR3 nucleotides are TGTGCCAGCAGTGGCCCTGAAAACACCATATATTTT. This translates into CASSGPENTIYF. The chain joins TRBV6-1 to TRBJ1-3; D ambiguous. Trimming removed 4 bases from V and 6 bases from J, with 7 bases in between. CDR1 and CDR2 (germline): MNHNS, SASEGT. The CDR3 runs to 12 residues.

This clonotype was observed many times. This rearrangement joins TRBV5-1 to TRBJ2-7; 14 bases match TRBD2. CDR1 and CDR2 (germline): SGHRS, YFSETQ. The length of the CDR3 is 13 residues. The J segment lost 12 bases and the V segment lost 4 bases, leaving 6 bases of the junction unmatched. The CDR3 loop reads CASSQTSGRALYF. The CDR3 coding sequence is TGCGCCAGCAGCCAGACTAGCGGGAGGGCCCTGTACTTC.